This note documents a single T cell receptor (beta chain) sequence. The antigen it recognizes is unknown. One base away there is no much larger clone; base qualities are not given. These data are taken from a study of beta chain features in type 1 diabetes (dated by TCRdb to 2016 to 2018). Context from the whole study: Patients and healthy donors did not differ in mean age, gender distribution, total cell number or subset yield. A total of about 99,000,000 sorted cells were examined across all samples, and RNA yield correlated strongly with the number of cells per subset. In the study, recently diagnosed type 1 diabetes patients and matched healthy donors were compared on the TCRB repertoires of their sorted circulating CD4+ T cell subsets. Naive and central memory subsets were obtained from all 28 donors, but regulatory and stem cell-like memory subsets were isolated from only 8 patients and roughly 8 healthy donors.

Each donor gave one peripheral blood draw, roughly 120 mL on average, collected into heparinised tubes. Using a panel that included CD45RO, CCR7, CD25, CD127, CD95 and CD27, naive, central memory, regulatory and stem cell-like memory CD4+ T cells were sorted on a BD FACSAria II. Every sorted population had a purity above 98%. Right away, PBMCs were isolated by Lymphoprep density gradient centrifugation and were stained directly, with no culture step. So that batch effects would be minimized, each experiment stained and sorted samples in pairs, pairing one healthy donor with one patient. The entire isolated RNA was reverse transcribed using the High Capacity cDNA Reverse Transcription Kit, and thus expressed TCRB transcripts were sequenced. Deep immunoSEQ sequencing was applied to naive, central memory and regulatory T cell samples, giving an average of around 3.8 million total reads per sample. Sorted cells were lysed in RLT buffer and RNA was extracted with DNase-treated RNeasy Micro or Mini kits, depending on cell number. Each cell subset was processed on its own to prevent cross-contamination, while patient and healthy donor samples were processed together. The immunoSEQ multiplex PCR was used to amplify TCRB sequences from cDNA, generating 87-bp fragments that spanned the CDR3 region. The amplicons were sequenced using the Illumina HiSeq platform. The authors' analysis ran thus. Synthetic template baselines were used to correct PCR bias computationally, reads within Hamming distance 2 were collapsed together, and singletons that could not be merged were discarded. Reads were aligned against IMGT so that V, D and J genes, CDR3 length and insertions or deletions at six rearrangement sites could be assigned. Within each subset, clonotype counts were normalized to the number of sorted cells before true diversity and Gini coefficients were calculated with the tcR R package. Repertoire sharing was quantified using the overlap coefficient calculated on TCRB nucleotide sequences. As a proxy for the pre-selection repertoire, out-of-frame TCRB sequences from naive cells were analyzed. TCRdb retrieved this table from immuneACCESS and kept in-frame rearrangements only. Not all clones are present; in checked studies, unresolved V genes account for under half, and no reason is known for the remainder. V and J calls plus clone size are reproduced from that table; the DNA served to infer D and trimming. In all, the sample holds 620,000 or so clones, and around 15% of those were seen once. The ten largest clones take up roughly 0.098% of the sample.

Overall study results and their limits: Because cDNA was sequenced instead of genomic DNA, activated cells with high expression could be over-represented, although the groups did not differ in activation or CD3 levels. Naive, central memory and regulatory TCRB repertoires appeared to be more similar among patients than among healthy donors. PCR might favor shorter templates, but patient and control samples were amplified and corrected together, so any skew would affect both groups equally. A moderate but significant shortening of TCRB CDR3 length was observed in type 1 diabetes patients in all four CD4+ subsets. Patients with type 1 diabetes made fewer insertions and deleted more nucleotides at VDJ recombination sites, implying thymic rearrangement abnormalities. Because the HLA sub-analyses included only small numbers of individuals, any influence of HLA type on TCRB rearrangement was left unresolved.

This TCR was sampled from a young man in good health. The sequenced sample was naive CD4+ T cells from blood. According to the study, the label for this sample's cell subset or site signals: true naive CD4+ T cells.

The bases are TGTGCCAGCAGTTACTCGTGGTACAGGGAGAACACTGAAGCTTTCTTT. Translated, this is CASSYSWYRENTEAFF. Recombination connected TRBV6-5 to TRBJ1-1; TRBD1 is possibly the D segment (6 matching bases). The germline V gene specifies MNHEY as CDR1 and SVGAGI as CDR2. V sheds 0 bases and J sheds 1 base, leaving 12 bases between their ends. CDR3 length: 16 amino acids, cysteine to phenylalanine. The entry retains the CDR3 DNA only, 48 bases that are in frame from base 1.